Below, one TCR beta chain is given with its context. The antigen remains unidentified. The sample belongs to a study of cytomegalovirus exposure and HLA in healthy donors. Overall study findings and caveats: Sequencing probably produced one cluster of sequence variants that were highly shared. The study put roughly 160 TCR beta chains on its list as cytomegalovirus-associated. What a later analysis reportedly showed was that an Asian-associated ancestry cluster had fewer N-insertions than the approximately 670-donor mean.

Use of 60 Vbeta and 13 Jbeta primers characterized the PCR. Produced via immunoSEQ multiplex PCR; TCRdb's table is partial and in-frame only. The sample has 150,000 to 200,000 clones, about 86% seen once. Germline V CDR1 and CDR2: MDHEN, SYDVKM. The V gene end was trimmed by 3 bases and the J gene end by 4 bases; junction bases not matched to a gene: 3. The length of the CDR3 is 14 residues. This clonotype was obtained from a woman under 30 in good health and CMV-seronegative. Sample: PBMCs. The chain joins TRBV28 to TRBJ1-2, with 9 bases fitting TRBD1. The CDR3 nucleotides are TGTGCCAGCAGTTTGGGACAGGGAACCTATGGCTACACCTTC. Translation: CASSLGQGTYGYTF.